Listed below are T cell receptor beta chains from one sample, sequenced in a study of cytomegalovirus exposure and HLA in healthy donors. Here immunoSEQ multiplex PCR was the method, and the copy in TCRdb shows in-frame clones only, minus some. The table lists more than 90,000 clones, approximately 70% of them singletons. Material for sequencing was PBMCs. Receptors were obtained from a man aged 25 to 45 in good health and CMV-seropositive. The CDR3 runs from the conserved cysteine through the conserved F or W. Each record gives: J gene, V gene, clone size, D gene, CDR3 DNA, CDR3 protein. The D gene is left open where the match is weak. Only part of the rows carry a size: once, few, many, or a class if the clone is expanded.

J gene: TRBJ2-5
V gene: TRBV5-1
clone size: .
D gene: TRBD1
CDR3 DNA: TGCGCCAGCAGCTTGGCCGGGACAGGTGAAGAGACCCAGTACTTC
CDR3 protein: CASSLAGTGEETQYF

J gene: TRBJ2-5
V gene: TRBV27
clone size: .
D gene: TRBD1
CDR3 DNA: TGTGCCAGCAGTAGGGACAGGCCTACAATTTTAGGAGAGACCCAGTACTTC
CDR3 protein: CASSRDRPTILGETQYF

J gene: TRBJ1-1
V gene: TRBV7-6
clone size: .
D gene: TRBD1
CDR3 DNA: TGTGCCAGCAGCTTAGCTCGATATAGGGGGCGTAACACTGAAGCTTTCTTT
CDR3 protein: CASSLARYRGRNTEAFF

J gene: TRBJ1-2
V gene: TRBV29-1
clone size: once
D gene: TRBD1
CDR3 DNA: TGCAGCGTTGAAGTATATACAGGGGACCACTATGGCTACACCTTC
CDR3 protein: CSVEVYTGDHYGYTF

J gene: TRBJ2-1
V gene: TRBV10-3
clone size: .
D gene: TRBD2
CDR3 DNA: TGTGCCACCTTTCCGGGACTAGCGGGAGATGAGCAGTTCTTC
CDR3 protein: CATFPGLAGDEQFF

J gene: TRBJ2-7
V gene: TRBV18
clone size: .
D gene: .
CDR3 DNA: TGTGCCAGCTCACCATGTACCCAGGGCCCCTTATGTGAGCAGTACTTC
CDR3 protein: CASSPCTQGPLCEQYF

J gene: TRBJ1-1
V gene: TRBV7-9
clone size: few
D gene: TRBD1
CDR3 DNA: TGTGCCAGCAGTCATCCGACGACAGGGGGGAACACTGAAGCTTTCTTT
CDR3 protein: CASSHPTTGGNTEAFF

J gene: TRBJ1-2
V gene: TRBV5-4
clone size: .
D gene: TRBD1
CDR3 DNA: TGTGCCAGCAGCTTGCGGGGGACAGGGGGCGATGGCTACACCTTC
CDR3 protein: CASSLRGTGGDGYTF

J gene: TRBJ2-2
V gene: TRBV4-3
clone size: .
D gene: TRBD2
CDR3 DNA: TGCGCCAGCAGCCAAGATACGGGGGAGGGGACTAGCGGGTTCTTCGGGGAGCTGTTTTTT
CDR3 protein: CASSQDTGEGTSGFFGELFF

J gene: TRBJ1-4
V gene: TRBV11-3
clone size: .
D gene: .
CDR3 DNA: TGTGCCAGCAGCTTTGGGACATTAAATGAAAAACTGTTTTTT
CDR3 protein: CASSFGTLNEKLFF

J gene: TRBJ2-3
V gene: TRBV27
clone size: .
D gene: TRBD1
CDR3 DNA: TGTGCCAGCACTCCCAACACAGGGGTTAGCACAGATACGCAGTATTTT
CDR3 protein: CASTPNTGVSTDTQYF

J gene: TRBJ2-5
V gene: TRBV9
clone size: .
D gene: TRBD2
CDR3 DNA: TGTGCCAGCAGCGTAGGGGTAGCGGGGGGTCCGGTGGCCCAGTACTTC
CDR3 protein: CASSVGVAGGPVAQYF

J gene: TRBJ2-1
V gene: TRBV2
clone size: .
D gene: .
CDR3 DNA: TGTGCCAGCATGGCCCTAGAGAACAATGAGCAGTTCTTC
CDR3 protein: CASMALENNEQFF

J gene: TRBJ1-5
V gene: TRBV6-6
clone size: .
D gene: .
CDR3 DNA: TGTGCCAGCAGTTACTCGAGGGATCAGCCCCAGCATTTT
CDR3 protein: CASSYSRDQPQHF

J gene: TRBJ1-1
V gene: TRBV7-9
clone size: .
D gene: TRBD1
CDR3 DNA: TGTGCCAGCAGCTTCAGCCGGGACAGGGGGCGCAAGGGCACTGAAGCTTTCTTT
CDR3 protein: CASSFSRDRGRKGTEAFF

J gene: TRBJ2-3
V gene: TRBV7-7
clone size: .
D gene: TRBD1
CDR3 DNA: TGTGCTAGCAGCATCCGGGACAGAAGCACAGATACGCAGTATTTT
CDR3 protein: CASSIRDRSTDTQYF

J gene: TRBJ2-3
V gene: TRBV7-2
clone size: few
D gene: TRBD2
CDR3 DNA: TGTGCCAGCAGCTTTTTTCCGGGACTAGCTACCACAGATACGCAGTATTTT
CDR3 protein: CASSFFPGLATTDTQYF

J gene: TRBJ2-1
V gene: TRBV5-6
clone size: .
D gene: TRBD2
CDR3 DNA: TGTGCCAGCAGCCCTTGGGGGGGCTCCTACAATGAGCAGTTCTTC
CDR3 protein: CASSPWGGSYNEQFF

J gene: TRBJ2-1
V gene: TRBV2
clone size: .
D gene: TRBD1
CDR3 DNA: TGTGCCAGCAGACGAACAGGGGACAATGAGCAGTTCTTC
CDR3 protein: CASRRTGDNEQFF

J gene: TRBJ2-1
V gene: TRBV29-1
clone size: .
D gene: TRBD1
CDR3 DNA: TGCAGCGTTGCCCAGGACAGGGGAGTAGGGGGTGAGCAGTTCTTC
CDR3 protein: CSVAQDRGVGGEQFF

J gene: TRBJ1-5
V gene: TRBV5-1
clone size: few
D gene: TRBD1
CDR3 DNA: TGCGCCAGCAGCCCTGGACAGGGGGGATATGCCAATCAGCCCCAGCATTTT
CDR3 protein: CASSPGQGGYANQPQHF

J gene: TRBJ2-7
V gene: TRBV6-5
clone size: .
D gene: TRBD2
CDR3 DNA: TGTGCCAGCAGTTACAGGGGACTAGCCTACGAGCAGTACTTC
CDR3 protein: CASSYRGLAYEQYF

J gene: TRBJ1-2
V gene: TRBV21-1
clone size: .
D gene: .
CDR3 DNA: TGTGCCAGCAGCAAAGATCCAGGGGCCTATGGCTACACCTTC
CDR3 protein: CASSKDPGAYGYTF

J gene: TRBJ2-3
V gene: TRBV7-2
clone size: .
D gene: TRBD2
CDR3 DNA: TGTGCCAGCAGCAAAGGACTAGCGGGGACCACAGATACGCAGTATTTT
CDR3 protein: CASSKGLAGTTDTQYF

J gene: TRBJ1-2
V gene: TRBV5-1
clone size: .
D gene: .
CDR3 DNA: TGCGCCAGCAGCTTGGATTGGGGGGACTATGGCTACACCTTC
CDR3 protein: CASSLDWGDYGYTF

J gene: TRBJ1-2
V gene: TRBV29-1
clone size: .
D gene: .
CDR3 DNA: TGCAGCGTTATGGGAGGGAATGGCTACACCTTC
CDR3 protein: CSVMGGNGYTF